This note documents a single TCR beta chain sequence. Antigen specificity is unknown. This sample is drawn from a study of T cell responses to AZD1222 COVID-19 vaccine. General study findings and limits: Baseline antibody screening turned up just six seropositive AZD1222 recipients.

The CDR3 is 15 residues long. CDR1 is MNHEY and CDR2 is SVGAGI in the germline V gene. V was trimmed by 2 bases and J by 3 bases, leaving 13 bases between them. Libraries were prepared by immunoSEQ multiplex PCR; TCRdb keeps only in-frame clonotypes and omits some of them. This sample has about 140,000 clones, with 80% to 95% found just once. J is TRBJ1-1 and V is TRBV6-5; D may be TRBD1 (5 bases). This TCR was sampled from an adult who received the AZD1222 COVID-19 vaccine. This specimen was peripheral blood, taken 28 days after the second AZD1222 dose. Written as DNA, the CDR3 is TGTGCCAGCAGTTACCGTCGGGGGAGGGACACTGAAGCTTTCTTT. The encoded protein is CASSYRRGRDTEAFF.